This entry lists 10 T cell receptor beta chains sequenced from one sample in a study of early T cells in non-severe SARS-CoV-2 infection. TCRdb reprocessed the 5' RACE reads via MiXCR and lists one record per CDR3 protein. The repertoire has around 67,000 distinct CDR3 sequences, about an eighth of them found once; the top ten carry roughly 6.1%. Sequenced material: whole blood. Receptors were obtained from an adult who was a healthcare worker with PCR-confirmed SARS-CoV-2 infection or an uninfected control (not recorded which).

This clonotype was seen ten or more times. The J gene is TRBJ1-5, the V gene TRBV12-3 or TRBV12-4; D gene unclear. The CDR3 loop spans 14 amino acids. Trimming shortened V by 4 bases and J by 2 bases, and 9 bases separated the two germline ends. CDR3 sequence reads: CASSSWSGNQPQHF. CDR3 DNA: TGTGCCAGCAGTTCGTGGTCGGGCAATCAGCCCCAGCATTTT.

The genes are TRBV12-3 or TRBV12-4 and TRBJ2-7; D is undetermined. The CDR3 contains 13 residues. Trimming shortened V by 3 bases and J by 0 bases, and 6 bases separated the two germline ends. The CDR3 region has the DNA TGTGCCAGCAGTTTGGCCTTCTCCTACGAGCAGTACTTC. Translating it yields CASSLAFSYEQYF.

This clonotype appeared a few times. The V gene is TRBV3-1, the J gene TRBJ2-4, with D possibly being TRBD1 or TRBD2 (5 bases each). The germline V gene encodes CDR1 LGHDT and CDR2 YNNKEL (reference sequence). The CDR3 covers 13 residues. The V end lost 0 bases, the J end lost 14 bases, and 14 bases lay between the germline ends. The DNA for the CDR3 is TGTGCCAGCAGCCAAGATCCAGGGTCGGGGAAGTACTTC. It specifies CASSQDPGSGKYF.

The chain couples TRBV4-2 to TRBJ2-1, with TRBD2 identical over 8 bases. Trimming cost V 1 base and J 7 bases; bases outside gene matches: 9. The CDR3 loop spans 16 amino acids. The germline gives CDR1 LGHNA, CDR2 YNFKEQ. CDR3 protein: CASSQGDGTRSNEQFF. The CDR3 DNA sequence: TGTGCCAGCAGCCAAGGGGACGGGACTAGATCGAATGAGCAGTTCTTC.

This clonotype was found a few times. This chain joins TRBV28 and TRBJ2-1; TRBD2 aligns across 13 bases. CDR3 length: 16 amino acids. Trimming took 3 bases from V and 8 from J; bases not matched to a gene: 7. Germline loops: CDR1 MDHEN, CDR2 SYDVKM. CDR3 amino acids: CASSLIGLAGVDEQFF. The CDR3 nucleotides are TGTGCCAGCAGTTTGATAGGACTAGCGGGAGTCGATGAGCAGTTCTTC. Filled out from reference TRBV28 and TRBJ2-1, the complete variable domain reads DVKVTQSSRYLVKRTGEKVFLECVQDMDHENMFWYRQDPGLGLRLIYFSYDVKMKEKGDIPEGYSVSREKKERFSLILESASTNQTSMYLCASSLIGLAGVDEQFFGPGTRLTVL.

This clonotype was recorded a few times. The V call is TRBV12-3 or TRBV12-4, the J call TRBJ2-5, with D perhaps TRBD2 (5 bases). CDR3 length equals 13 residues. V lost 4 bases, J lost 5 bases, and 11 bases lay in between. The CDR3 DNA sequence: TGTGCCAGCAGTTATAGACCGGGGGAGACCCAGTACTTC. Translating gives CASSYRPGETQYF.

This clonotype was detected ten times or more. V usage is TRBV5-4 and J usage is TRBJ2-7; the D gene is possibly TRBD2 (7 bases). The germline V gene has CDR1 SGHNT and CDR2 YYREEE (reference sequence). This CDR3 is built from 14 residues. Trimming pared 9 bases from V and 3 bases from J, leaving 19 bases between. The chain's CDR3 is CATNAGAPRYEQYF. The CDR3, as DNA: TGTGCCACCAACGCGGGGGCTCCCCGCTACGAGCAGTACTTC.

This clonotype appeared many times. V is TRBV7-8 and J is TRBJ1-5; a weak D match, TRBD1 (5 bases). Germline CDR1 and CDR2: SGHVS and FQNEAQ. The CDR3 is 16 residues long. Trimming stripped 0 bases from V and 5 bases from J, with 14 bases between. In nucleotides, the CDR3 is TGTGCCAGCAGCTTAGCGGGACGAAGAAAGGATCAGCCCCAGCATTTT. Protein: CASSLAGRRKDQPQHF.

This clonotype has at least ten counts. The genes are TRBV5-6 and TRBJ2-7; unclear D gene. V was pared by 4 bases and J by 4 bases, with 24 bases between. CDR1 is SGHDT, CDR2 YYEEEE, per germline. CDR3 size: 17 residues. The DNA for the CDR3 is TGTGCCAGCAGCCCTACCCTTACTTTAGGACGGAGTTACGAGCAGTACTTC. This sequence encodes CASSPTLTLGRSYEQYF.

This clonotype was observed a few times. V and J are TRBV12-3 or TRBV12-4 and TRBJ2-7, with 7 bases matching TRBD1. The CDR3 has 14 residues. The V segment lost 5 bases and the J segment 1 base; nucleotides outside the gene matches: 5. The CDR3 spells CASSEGGRSYEQYF. For the CDR3, the DNA is TGTGCCAGCAGTGAAGGGGGCAGATCCTACGAGCAGTACTTC.